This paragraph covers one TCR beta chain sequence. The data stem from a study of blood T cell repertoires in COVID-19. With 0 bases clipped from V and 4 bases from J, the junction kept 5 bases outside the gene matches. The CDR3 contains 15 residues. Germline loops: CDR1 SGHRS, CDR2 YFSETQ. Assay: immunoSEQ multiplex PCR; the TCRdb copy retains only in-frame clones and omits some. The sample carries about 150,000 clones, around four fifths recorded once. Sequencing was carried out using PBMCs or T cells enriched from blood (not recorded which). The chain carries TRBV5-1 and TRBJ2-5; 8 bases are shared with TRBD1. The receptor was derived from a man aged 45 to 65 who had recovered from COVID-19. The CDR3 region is CASSLDGTGGETQYF. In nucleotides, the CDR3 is TGCGCCAGCAGCTTGGACGGGACAGGTGGAGAGACCCAGTACTTC.